The T cell receptor (beta chain) described here comes from a study of blood T cells in healthy people across ages. The sample providers were healthy Caucasian people from Russia, aged about 6 to 90. The authors ran a second PCR of 7 to 11 cycles using a sample-barcoded 5' primer and a J-beta primer mix. Each CDR3 protein gets one entry after TCRdb re-called the 5' RACE reads with MiXCR. The sample holds approximately 580,000 distinct CDR3 sequences, 24% seen once. Study observations and caveats: Samples with more naive T cells showed higher observed beta diversity.

This clonotype was picked up a small number of times. Antigen unknown. These data are also associated with another study on T cells of mothers and their children. This second report adds: Reads recorded for TCR beta CDR3 numbered over 9 million per mother and around 3 million per child.

Sample: blood. The sequence was collected from a boy younger than 18 in good health.

The CDR3 loop reads CASSEAPAGDPYNEQFF. In DNA form, the CDR3 reads TGTGCCAGCAGTGAAGCCCCAGCGGGAGACCCCTACAATGAGCAGTTCTTC. V usage is TRBV6-4 and J usage is TRBJ2-5; 8 bases align to TRBD2. With the DNA end fitting TRBJ2-1 better, the J assignment may be wrong. In germline, CDR1 is MRHNA, CDR2 SNTAGT. The CDR3 sequence is 17 residues long.